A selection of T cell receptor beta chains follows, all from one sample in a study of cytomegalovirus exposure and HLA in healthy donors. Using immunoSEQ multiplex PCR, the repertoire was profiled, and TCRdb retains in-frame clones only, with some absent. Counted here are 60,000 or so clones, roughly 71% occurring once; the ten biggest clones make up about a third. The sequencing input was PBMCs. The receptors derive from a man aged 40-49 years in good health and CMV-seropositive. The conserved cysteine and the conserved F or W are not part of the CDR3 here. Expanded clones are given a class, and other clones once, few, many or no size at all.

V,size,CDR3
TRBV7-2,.,ASSLGLAYNEQF
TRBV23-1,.,ASSHVFSF
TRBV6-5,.,ASRPRGGADTQY
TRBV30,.,AWGARYNEQF
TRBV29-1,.,SVGVTGLDTQY
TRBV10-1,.,ASSESGSSYEQY
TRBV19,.,ASKPTGNTEAF
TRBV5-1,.,ASSLAGEGNAEAF
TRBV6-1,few,ASKFSLNTEAF
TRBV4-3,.,ASSQDLSEDRGEKLF
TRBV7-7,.,ASSKRLATETQY
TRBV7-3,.,ASSVAGGAGTDTQY
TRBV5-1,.,ASSDSLGGREGYT
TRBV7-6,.,ASSLTTGRNEKLF
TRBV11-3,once,ASSERTGGTEQY
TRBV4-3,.,ASSQEAGGNQPQH
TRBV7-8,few,ASSLVEGNTEAF
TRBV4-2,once,ASTRNPAGGGITDTQY
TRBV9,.,ASSASGHQETQY
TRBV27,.,ASRPLLGALTRNTEAF
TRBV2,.,ASSPDYSRYT
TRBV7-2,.,ASSSGGLQRNEQF
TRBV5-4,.,ASSLGAGLKYNEQF
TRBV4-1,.,ASSQDASAGSPLH
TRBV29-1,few,SVEEVQGGNYGYT
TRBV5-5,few,ASSLQGVTYEQY
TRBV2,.,ASSEARKGARTYEQY
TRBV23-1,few,ASSQSGGAKTEAF
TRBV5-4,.,ASSLTDGGAKTQY
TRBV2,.,ASSEIEGGYEQY
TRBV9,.,ASSGGTGGYNEQF
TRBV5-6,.,ASSFPTSHEQY
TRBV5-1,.,ASSSQGSGANVLT
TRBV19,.,ASSDGAGGPWNEQF
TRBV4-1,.,ASSQEGTRNEQF
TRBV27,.,ASSLGLAGYNEQF
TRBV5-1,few,ASSLFSGEEQF
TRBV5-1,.,ASSLVSGGTDTQY
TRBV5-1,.,ASSFNEGYGYT
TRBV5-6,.,ASSLRGLANEQF
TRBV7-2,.,ASSPRTDSSNLH
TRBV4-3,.,ASSQEEGGGQTPLH
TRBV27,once,ASSPYGTGGKETQY
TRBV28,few,ASSLGSPATDTQY
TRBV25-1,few,ASRPTGKGGSPLH